Below, 30 T cell receptor beta chains from the same sample are listed, as sequenced in a study of identical twins. One entry per CDR3 protein, called by TCRdb with MiXCR from the 5' RACE reads. The repertoire has under 500,000 distinct CDR3 sequences, about 13% of them found once; the top ten carry approximately 1%. These data were also filed under a second study, of yellow fever vaccine responses in identical twins.

The sequenced sample was CD4+ T cells sorted from blood. The receptors here all came from a woman aged 18-29 years in good health.

This clonotype was seen repeatedly, ten times or more. The chain's CDR3 is CASSRDGTGELFF. The CDR3 DNA is TGTGCCAGCAGCCGGGACGGCACCGGGGAGCTGTTTTTT. The V gene is TRBV10-3, the J gene TRBJ2-2; D may correspond to TRBD1 or TRBD2 (5 bases each). With 10 bases removed from V and 4 bases from J, the gap between germline ends came to 13 bases. CDR1 and CDR2 from the germline V gene are ENHRY and SYGVKD. This CDR3 is built from 13 residues.

This clonotype was recorded a few times. This chain links TRBV6-5 with TRBJ1-4; D is ambiguous. The CDR3 contains 17 residues. Trimming removed 2 bases from V and 1 base from J, with 14 bases in between. From germline, CDR1 is MNHEY and CDR2 SVGAGI. The CDR3 spells CASSYVGGIGTNEKLFF. Written as DNA, the CDR3 is TGTGCCAGCAGTTACGTCGGAGGGATTGGAACTAATGAAAAACTGTTTTTT.

At least ten counts were recorded for this clonotype. Here the CDR3 DNA reads TGTGCCAGCAGCCCTGGACTAGCGGGAGTCGAGCAGTACTTC. Protein sequence: CASSPGLAGVEQYF. The genes are TRBV7-2 and TRBJ2-7; 13 bases align to TRBD2. The CDR3 is 14 amino acids. Germline assignment: CDR1 SGHTA and CDR2 FQGNSA. The V and J ends lost 5 bases and 6 bases, in that order; junction bases with no gene match: 4.

This chain joins TRBV20-1 and TRBJ2-3; unclear D gene. The CDR3 length is 13 residues. CDR1 and CDR2 from the germline V gene are DFQATT and SNEGSKA (reference sequence). Trimming pared 5 bases from V and 0 bases from J, leaving 9 bases between. The CDR3 DNA is TGCAGTGCTGGCCTGGGAAGCACAGATACGCAGTATTTT. Its protein is CSAGLGSTDTQYF.

This clonotype appeared many times. The rearrangement joins TRBV12-3 or TRBV12-4 to TRBJ1-2; 8 nucleotides line up with TRBD1. The CDR3 runs to 14 residues. V was clipped by 7 bases and J by 1 base; unmatched bases: 5. The CDR3 region is CASKEQGDNYGYTF. CDR3 nucleotides: TGTGCCAGCAAAGAACAGGGGGATAACTATGGCTACACCTTC.

CDR3 sequence reads: CASRTTGARETQYF. The CDR3 coding sequence is TGTGCCAGCAGAACGACGGGGGCCCGAGAGACCCAGTACTTC. The chain combines TRBV2 with TRBJ2-5; D assignment may be TRBD1 or TRBD2 (6 bases each). With 6 bases removed from V and 4 bases from J, the gap between germline ends came to 15 bases. The CDR3 sequence is 14 residues long. Germline CDR1 is SNHLY and CDR2 is FYNNEI.

The chain employs TRBV20-1 and TRBJ2-2, with D tentatively TRBD1 (6 bases). Trimming stripped 1 base from V and 5 bases from J, with 14 bases between. CDR3 length: 15 amino acids. Germline values: CDR1 DFQATT, CDR2 SNEGSKA (reference sequence). The CDR3 nucleotides read TGCAGTGCTAGAGTCAGGGGCGCGAGGACCGGGGAGCTGTTTTTT. It codes for CSARVRGARTGELFF.

This clonotype was seen many times. The chain joins TRBV7-9 to TRBJ2-3; possibly TRBD2 for D (5 bases). Per the germline V gene, CDR1 is SEHNR and CDR2 is FQNEAQ (reference sequence). V shed 0 bases and J shed 2 bases, with 9 bases lying between them. This CDR3 spans 15 amino acids. DNA for the CDR3: TGTGCCAGCAGCTTAGCGGGAGTCGACACAGATACGCAGTATTTT. It specifies CASSLAGVDTDTQYF.

In this sample, this clonotype turned up many times. The chain recombines TRBV28 with TRBJ2-7, with TRBD2 matching 9 bases. The CDR3 totals 14 residues. From germline, CDR1 is MDHEN and CDR2 SYDVKM. V gave up 6 bases and J gave up 3 bases; unmatched junction bases: 6. The DNA of the CDR3 is TGTGCCAGCAGCAATAGCGGGAGTTTCTACGAGCAGTACTTC. Translated, it gives CASSNSGSFYEQYF.

This clonotype was counted between two and nine times. The chain couples TRBV4-3 to TRBJ2-4, with a tentative D call TRBD1 (6 bases). Germline values: CDR1 LGHNA, CDR2 YSLEER. This CDR3 comprises 13 residues. The V end lost 0 bases, the J end lost 12 bases, and 12 bases lay between the germline ends. Written as DNA, the CDR3 is TGCGCCAGCAGCCAAGAATTGGACAGCCCTCAGTACTTC. It yields the protein CASSQELDSPQYF.

In this sample, this clonotype turned up many times. The chain links TRBV27 to TRBJ2-7; D is ambiguous. The CDR3 runs 14 residues. With 0 bases removed from V and 3 bases from J, the gap between germline ends came to 9 bases. Germline CDR1 is MNHEY and CDR2 is SMNVEV (reference sequence). The CDR3 coding sequence is TGTGCCAGCAGTTTATCGGGTCTAAGCTACGAGCAGTACTTC. Translated, it gives CASSLSGLSYEQYF.

Only a few counts were recorded for this clonotype. The rearrangement joins TRBV10-3 to TRBJ2-1, with D possibly being TRBD1 (8 bases). Deletions cut 4 bases from V and 9 bases from J, with 19 bases between. The germline V gene encodes CDR1 ENHRY and CDR2 SYGVKD. The CDR3 length is 15 residues. CDR3 nucleotides: TGTGCCATCAGTGGACTGACAGGGGAGGGAGGTGAGCAGTTCTTC. Translation: CAISGLTGEGGEQFF.

The CDR3 coding sequence is TGCGCCAGCAGCTTGAGGACTAGCGGGGGGAACCAAGAGACCCAGTACTTC. As protein: CASSLRTSGGNQETQYF. This sequence joins TRBV5-1 and TRBJ2-5; 14 positions match TRBD2. The CDR3 runs 17 residues. Trimming at V came to 1 base and at J to 0 bases, leaving 2 bases not matched to a gene. CDR1 is SGHRS, CDR2 YFSETQ, per germline. Looking up the rest from reference TRBV5-1 and TRBJ2-5 gives the full variable domain: KAGVTQTPRYLIKTRGQQVTLSCSPISGHRSVSWYQQTPGQGLQFLFEYFSETQRNKGNFPGRFSGRQFSNSRSEMNVSTLELGDSALYLCASSLRTSGGNQETQYFGPGTRLLVL.

The table lists this clonotype with many counts. The genes are TRBV25-1 and TRBJ2-1; 7 nucleotides line up with TRBD2. Unmatched junction bases numbered 12, after V lost 2 bases and J lost 5 bases. Germline V gives CDR1 MGHDK, CDR2 SYGVNS. The CDR3 loop spans 17 amino acids. CDR3 coding DNA: TGTGCCAGCAGTGAAACGCGACTAGCCGGAGGTCACAATGAGCAGTTCTTC. It encodes CASSETRLAGGHNEQFF.

This clonotype has a handful of counts. The chain combines TRBV21-1 with TRBJ2-5; the table's D call, TRBD1, was not checked against the DNA. TRBV21-1 is flagged as a pseudogene. This CDR3 is 18 amino acids long. The CDR3 nucleotides read TGTGCCAGCAGCAAAGTTTTTGGGGTCAAGGACAGGGAGGAGACCCAGTACTTC. Its translation is CASSKVFGVKDREETQYF.

This rearrangement joins TRBV12-3 or TRBV12-4 to TRBJ2-3, with D possibly TRBD2 on 7 matching bases. With 3 bases removed from V and 3 bases from J, the gap between germline ends came to 10 bases. CDR3 length equals 14 residues. As DNA, the CDR3 is TGTGCCAGCAGTTTTCGGGGGGCTACAGATACGCAGTATTTT. Translating it yields CASSFRGATDTQYF.

DNA of the CDR3: TGTGCCAGCAGACCATTCAATCAGCCCCAGCATTTT. Translation gives CASRPFNQPQHF. V gene TRBV28 combines with J gene TRBJ1-5; D is unclear. V was pared by 6 bases and J by 3 bases, with 6 bases between. The germline CDR1 and CDR2 sequences are MDHEN and SYDVKM. The CDR3 spans 12 residues.

The table lists this clonotype with a few counts. This chain links TRBV25-1 with TRBJ2-7, with a tentative D call TRBD2 (6 bases). The V and J ends lost 3 bases and 4 bases respectively, with 7 bases between them. The germline V gene encodes CDR1 MGHDK and CDR2 SYGVNS. This CDR3 contains 12 residues. The CDR3 region has the DNA TGTGCCAGCAGTGATGGGGGGTACGAGCAGTACTTC. Translating gives CASSDGGYEQYF.

This rearrangement joins TRBV7-2 to TRBJ2-7, with D possibly TRBD1 on 6 matching bases. Germline V gene sequence: CDR1 SGHTA, CDR2 FQGNSA. The length of the CDR3 is 13 residues. V gave up 4 bases and J gave up 4 bases, with 11 bases separating them. The DNA for the CDR3 is TGTGCCAGCAGCTCAATGGACAGATACGAGCAGTACTTC. This sequence encodes CASSSMDRYEQYF.

This clonotype has more than one count but fewer than ten. V usage is TRBV6-2 or TRBV6-3 and J usage is TRBJ2-3, with D uncertain. The CDR3 is 16 residues long. Trimming left V 3 bases short and J 1 base short, with 14 bases between. The germline V gene encodes CDR1 MNHEY and CDR2 SVGEGT. The CDR3 bases are TGTGCCAGCAGTTATCCCCTGCAGACGCGCACAGATACGCAGTATTTT. This translates into CASSYPLQTRTDTQYF.

This clonotype has just a few counts. The chain combines TRBV6-5 with TRBJ2-3; D ambiguous. The CDR3 runs to 12 residues. Germline values: CDR1 MNHEY, CDR2 SVGAGI. Trimming pared 7 bases from V and 3 bases from J, leaving 8 bases between. CDR3 loop: CASNDWTDTQYF. The CDR3 nucleotides read TGTGCCAGCAACGACTGGACAGATACGCAGTATTTT.

This clonotype showed up many times. The rearrangement joins TRBV5-4 to TRBJ1-1; D is undetermined. V was shortened by 5 bases and J by 0 bases, with 8 bases between the two germline ends. This CDR3 contains 13 residues. Germline V gene sequence: CDR1 SGHNT, CDR2 YYREEE (reference sequence). The CDR3 coding sequence is TGTGCCAGCAGTTTAGCAGTGAACACTGAAGCTTTCTTT. Protein sequence: CASSLAVNTEAFF.

This clonotype was recorded a few times. The chain carries TRBV5-5 and TRBJ2-2; 7 nucleotides line up with TRBD1. Germline CDR1 reads SGHKS; CDR2 reads YYEKEE (reference sequence). This CDR3 region has 15 residues. V was clipped by 4 bases and J by 0 bases; unmatched bases: 3. The CDR3: CASSGDSANTGELFF. The CDR3 region has the DNA TGTGCCAGCAGCGGGGACAGTGCGAACACCGGGGAGCTGTTTTTT.

The rearrangement links TRBV19 to TRBJ2-1; weak D call: TRBD2 (6 bases). The CDR3 has 15 residues. V gave up 7 bases and J gave up 6 bases, with 19 bases separating them. Germline loops: CDR1 LNHDA, CDR2 SQIVND (reference sequence). The CDR3 region has the DNA TGTGCCAGTACTGCGGATAGCGGACCTTTCAATGAGCAGTTCTTC. Translated: CASTADSGPFNEQFF.

This clonotype was seen a few times. The genes are TRBV6-1 and TRBJ1-1; maybe TRBD1 (5 bases). Deletions cut 4 bases from V and 6 bases from J, with 21 bases between. The CDR3 length is 16 residues. Per the germline V gene, CDR1 is MNHNS and CDR2 is SASEGT. The CDR3 reads CASSAFSTGPVSEAFF. In DNA, the CDR3 is TGTGCCAGCAGTGCCTTTTCCACAGGACCAGTATCTGAAGCTTTCTTT.

There are a few counts of this clonotype. The chain recombines TRBV27 with TRBJ2-1; 8 bases align to TRBD2. From germline, CDR1 is MNHEY and CDR2 SMNVEV (reference sequence). V trimming: 4 bases; J trimming: 0 bases; junction bases outside the gene matches: 5. CDR3 length equals 16 residues. The CDR3 spells CASSSYSGGSYNEQFF. CDR3 bases: TGTGCCAGCAGTTCGTACAGCGGGGGCTCCTACAATGAGCAGTTCTTC.

This clonotype was detected a few times. The chain uses TRBV3-1 and TRBJ2-1, with a tentative D call TRBD1 (6 bases). This CDR3 contains 15 residues. Germline V lookup: CDR1 LGHDT, CDR2 YNNKEL (reference sequence). Trimming stripped 1 base from V and 9 bases from J, with 16 bases between. This chain's CDR3 is CASSQVDTGSTEQFF. The CDR3 region has the DNA TGTGCCAGCAGCCAAGTCGATACAGGGAGCACTGAGCAGTTCTTC.

The V call is TRBV6-5, the J call TRBJ2-7, with 13 bases fitting TRBD2. V lost 0 bases, J lost 6 bases, and 5 bases stayed unmatched. The CDR3 runs to 16 residues. The germline CDR1 and CDR2 sequences are MNHEY and SVGAGI. The CDR3: CASSYSGLAGLGEQYF. CDR3 DNA: TGTGCCAGCAGTTACTCGGGACTAGCGGGATTGGGCGAGCAGTACTTC.

The genes are TRBV11-2 and TRBJ2-3; 7 nucleotides agree with TRBD1. With V trimmed by 2 bases and J by 3 bases, 8 bases remained unmatched. The CDR3 extends over 16 amino acids. Germline CDR1 reads SGHAT; CDR2 reads FQNNGV. The CDR3 DNA follows: TGTGCCAGCAGCTTATTGGGACAGAGGCGGACAGATACGCAGTATTTT. Translation gives CASSLLGQRRTDTQYF.

V usage is TRBV7-2 and J usage is TRBJ2-2; D gene uncertain. V was pared by 1 base and J by 4 bases, with 7 bases between. The CDR3 covers 14 residues. CDR1 and CDR2 (germline): SGHTA, FQGNSA. The CDR3 here is CASSLGVLTGELFF. DNA for the CDR3: TGTGCCAGCAGCTTAGGAGTGCTCACCGGGGAGCTGTTTTTT.